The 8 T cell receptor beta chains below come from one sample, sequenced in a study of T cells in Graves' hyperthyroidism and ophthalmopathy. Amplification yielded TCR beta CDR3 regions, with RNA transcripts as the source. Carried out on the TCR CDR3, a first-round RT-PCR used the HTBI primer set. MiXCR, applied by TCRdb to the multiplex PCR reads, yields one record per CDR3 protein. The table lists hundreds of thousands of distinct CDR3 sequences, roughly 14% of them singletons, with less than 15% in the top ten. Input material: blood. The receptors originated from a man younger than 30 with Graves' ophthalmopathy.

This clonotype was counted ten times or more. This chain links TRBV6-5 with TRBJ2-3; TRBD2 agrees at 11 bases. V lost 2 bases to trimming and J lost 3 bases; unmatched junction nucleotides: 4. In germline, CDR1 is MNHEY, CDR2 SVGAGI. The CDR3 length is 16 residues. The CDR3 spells CASSYLWTSGTDTQYF. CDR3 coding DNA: TGTGCCAGCAGTTACCTCTGGACTAGCGGGACAGATACGCAGTATTTT.

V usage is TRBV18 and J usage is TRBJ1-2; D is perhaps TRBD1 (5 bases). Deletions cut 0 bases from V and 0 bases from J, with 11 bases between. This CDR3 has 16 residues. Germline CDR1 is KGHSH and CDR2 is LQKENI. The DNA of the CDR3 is TGTGCCAGCTCACCACCAAACAGGCCCACTAACTATGGCTACACCTTC. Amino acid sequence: CASSPPNRPTNYGYTF.

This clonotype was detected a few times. This chain's CDR3 is CASSFLGDSDTQYF. DNA for the CDR3: TGTGCCAGCAGTTTCCTAGGCGACTCAGATACGCAGTATTTT. The V call is TRBV27, the J call TRBJ2-3; the D is unclear. This CDR3 region has 14 residues. Germline CDR1 is MNHEY and CDR2 is SMNVEV (reference sequence). Trimming stripped 3 bases from V and 4 bases from J, with 11 bases between.

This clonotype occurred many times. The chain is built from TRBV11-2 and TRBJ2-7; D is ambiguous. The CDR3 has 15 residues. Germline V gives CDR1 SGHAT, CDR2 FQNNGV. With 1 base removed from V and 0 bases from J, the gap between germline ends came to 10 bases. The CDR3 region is CASSLGTRSSYEQYF. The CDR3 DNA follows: TGTGCCAGCAGCTTAGGCACCAGGAGCTCCTACGAGCAGTACTTC.

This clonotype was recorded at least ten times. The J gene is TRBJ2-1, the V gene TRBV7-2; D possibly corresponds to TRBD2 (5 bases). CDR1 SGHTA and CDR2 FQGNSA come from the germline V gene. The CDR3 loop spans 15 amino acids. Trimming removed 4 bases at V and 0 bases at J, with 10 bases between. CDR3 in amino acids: CASSWDRGSYNEQFF. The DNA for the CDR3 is TGTGCCAGCAGCTGGGATCGGGGCTCCTACAATGAGCAGTTCTTC.

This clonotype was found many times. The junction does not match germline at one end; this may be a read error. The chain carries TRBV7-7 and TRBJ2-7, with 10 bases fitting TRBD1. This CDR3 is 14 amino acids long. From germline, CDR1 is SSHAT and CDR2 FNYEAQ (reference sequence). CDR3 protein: CASSEGQGSGKQYF. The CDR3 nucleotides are TGTGCTAGCAGCGAGGGACAGGGGTCTGGGAAGCAGTACTTC.

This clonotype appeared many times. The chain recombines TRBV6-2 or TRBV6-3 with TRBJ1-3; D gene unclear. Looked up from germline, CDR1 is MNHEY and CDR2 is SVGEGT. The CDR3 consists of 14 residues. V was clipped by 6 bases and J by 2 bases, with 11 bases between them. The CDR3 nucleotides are TGTGCCAGCAGCTGGACTAAAGCTGGAAACACCATATATTTT. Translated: CASSWTKAGNTIYF.

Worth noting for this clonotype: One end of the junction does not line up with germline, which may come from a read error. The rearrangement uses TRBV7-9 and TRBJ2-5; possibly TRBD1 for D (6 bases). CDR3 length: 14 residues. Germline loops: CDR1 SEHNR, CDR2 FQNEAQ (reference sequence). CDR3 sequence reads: CASSLGIAGETRYF. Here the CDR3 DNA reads TGTGCCAGCAGCTTGGGAATCGCAGGGGAGACCCGGTACTTC.